The rows below give T cell receptor beta chains drawn from one sample of a study of T cell repertoires in cytomegalovirus infection. Each CDR3 protein is one row after TCRdb ran MiXCR on the reads. The sample lists around 900,000 distinct CDR3 sequences; around a third were seen once. Their recognized antigens are unknown. Sequencing was performed on cultured CD8+ T cells from PBMCs, taken from culture after CMV antigen stimulation. These receptors all come from a human donor in good health (CMV status not recorded). Some clones in this sample may be carry-over from other donors' samples. CDR3s include the opening cysteine and the closing phenylalanine or tryptophan. Fields, in order: clone size, CDR3 length, J gene, V gene, D gene, CDR3 protein, CDR3 DNA. D genes are given only for firm matches. Some rows mark clone size as missing; the rest say once, few, many or name a class of expanded clone.

size: many; length: 15; J: TRBJ2-3; V: TRBV6-4; D: .; CDR3: CASSRWDGSTDTQYF; DNA: TGTGCCAGCAGTAGGTGGGACGGCAGCACAGATACGCAGTATTTT
size: .; length: 13; J: TRBJ1-1; V: TRBV29-1; D: .; CDR3: CSVGFGVNTEAFF; DNA: TGCAGCGTTGGTTTTGGAGTGAACACTGAAGCTTTCTTT
size: few; length: 15; J: TRBJ2-4; V: TRBV7-2; D: TRBD1; CDR3: CASSSGRDRGHIQYF; DNA: TGTGCCAGCAGCTCCGGCCGGGACAGGGGACACATTCAGTACTTC
size: .; length: 20; J: TRBJ2-1; V: TRBV4-1; D: TRBD2; CDR3: CASSRRLAGGPDPGDNEQFF; DNA: TGCGCCAGCAGCCGAAGACTAGCGGGGGGGCCCGACCCGGGGGACAATGAGCAGTTCTTC
size: few; length: 12; J: TRBJ1-2; V: TRBV7-3; D: .; CDR3: CASSFPSYGYTF; DNA: TGTGCCAGCAGCTTTCCCAGCTATGGCTACACCTTC
size: few; length: 16; J: TRBJ1-5; V: TRBV6-2/TRBV6-3; D: .; CDR3: CASSYSGRGPNQPQHF; DNA: TGTGCCAGCAGTTACTCGGGCAGGGGCCCCAATCAGCCCCAGCATTTT
size: .; length: 23; J: TRBJ2-1; V: TRBV12-3/TRBV12-4; D: .; CDR3: CASRSSPRENGQADLAMFDEQFF; DNA: TGTGCCAGCAGATCCTCGCCCCGGGAAAATGGGCAGGCAGATCTAGCGATGTTTGATGAGCAGTTCTTC
size: few; length: 16; J: TRBJ2-4; V: TRBV7-2; D: TRBD2; CDR3: CASSIGAGFGKNIQYF; DNA: TGTGCCAGCAGCATCGGAGCGGGGTTCGGCAAAAACATTCAGTACTTC
size: many; length: 17; J: TRBJ1-5; V: TRBV6-2/TRBV6-3; D: .; CDR3: CASSYSTTPGGNQPQHF; DNA: TGTGCCAGCAGTTACTCGACGACCCCGGGGGGCAATCAGCCCCAGCATTTT
size: many; length: 18; J: TRBJ2-1; V: TRBV7-8; D: TRBD1; CDR3: CASSLMPGQGSSYNEQFF; DNA: TGTGCCAGCAGCTTAATGCCGGGACAGGGGAGCTCCTACAATGAGCAGTTCTTC
size: few; length: 16; J: TRBJ2-5; V: TRBV7-8; D: .; CDR3: CASSLVWRGREETQYF; DNA: TGTGCCAGCAGCTTAGTATGGAGGGGGAGAGAAGAGACCCAGTACTTC
size: .; length: 14; J: TRBJ2-5; V: TRBV10-3; D: TRBD1; CDR3: CAISGQGSEETQYF; DNA: TGTGCCATCAGTGGACAGGGGAGCGAAGAGACCCAGTACTTC
size: few; length: 15; J: TRBJ2-7; V: TRBV4-1; D: TRBD2; CDR3: CASSFTSGNTYEQYF; DNA: TGCGCCAGCAGTTTTACTAGCGGGAACACCTACGAGCAGTACTTC
size: few; length: 13; J: TRBJ1-6; V: TRBV12-3/TRBV12-4; D: .; CDR3: CASSLSDNSPLHF; DNA: TGTGCCAGCAGTTTATCCGATAATTCACCCCTCCACTTT
size: once; length: 16; J: TRBJ2-1; V: TRBV4-3; D: .; CDR3: CANSQEYGRSYNEQFF; DNA: TGCGCCAACAGCCAAGAATACGGCAGATCCTACAATGAGCAGTTCTTC
size: .; length: 15; J: TRBJ2-1; V: TRBV10-3; D: .; CDR3: CAISETARPGNEQFF; DNA: TGTGCCATCAGTGAGACGGCCCGCCCCGGGAATGAGCAGTTCTTC
size: few; length: 14; J: TRBJ1-1; V: TRBV6-6; D: .; CDR3: CASIKAGKYTEAFF; DNA: TGTGCCAGCATAAAGGCAGGGAAGTACACTGAAGCTTTCTTT
size: many; length: 15; J: TRBJ1-1; V: TRBV7-2; D: .; CDR3: CASSPSLTGRTEAFF; DNA: TGTGCCAGCAGCCCGAGCCTAACAGGGAGAACTGAAGCTTTCTTT
size: few; length: 13; J: TRBJ1-6; V: TRBV6-5; D: .; CDR3: CASSFPGNSPLHF; DNA: TGTGCCAGCAGTTTCCCGGGAAATTCACCCCTCCACTTT
size: .; length: 14; J: TRBJ1-4; V: TRBV6-5; D: .; CDR3: CASSSLATYKKLFF; DNA: TGTGCCAGCAGTTCCTTGGCAACCTATAAAAAACTGTTTTTT
size: .; length: 14; J: TRBJ2-5; V: TRBV6-2/TRBV6-3; D: .; CDR3: CASRVRGLQETQYF; DNA: TGTGCCAGCAGGGTGAGGGGCTTGCAAGAGACCCAGTACTTC
size: .; length: 16; J: TRBJ2-5; V: TRBV11-2; D: TRBD2; CDR3: CASSSWTSGAQETQYF; DNA: TGTGCCAGCAGCTCCTGGACTAGCGGGGCGCAAGAGACCCAGTACTTC
size: .; length: 17; J: TRBJ1-4; V: TRBV14; D: TRBD1; CDR3: CASSHWDRPATNEKLFF; DNA: TGTGCCAGCAGCCACTGGGACAGACCCGCAACTAATGAAAAACTGTTTTTT
size: .; length: 16; J: TRBJ1-1; V: TRBV10-3; D: .; CDR3: CAISAPEVQGNTEAFF; DNA: TGTGCCATCAGTGCCCCTGAGGTACAGGGTAACACTGAAGCTTTCTTT
size: .; length: 15; J: TRBJ2-1; V: TRBV6-2/TRBV6-3; D: TRBD2; CDR3: CASSYGGGFYNEQFF; DNA: TGTGCCAGCAGTTACGGCGGGGGGTTTTACAATGAGCAGTTCTTC
size: .; length: 16; J: TRBJ2-2; V: TRBV10-3; D: TRBD1; CDR3: CAILLSGQGNTGELFF; DNA: TGTGCCATTCTATTATCCGGACAGGGGAACACCGGGGAGCTGTTTTTT
size: .; length: 16; J: TRBJ2-1; V: TRBV15; D: .; CDR3: CATSTLGQTNYNEQFF; DNA: TGTGCCACCAGCACGTTGGGACAAACCAACTACAATGAGCAGTTCTTC
size: .; length: 16; J: TRBJ2-7; V: TRBV27; D: .; CDR3: CASSPRDGLSSYEQYF; DNA: TGTGCCAGCAGCCCAAGGGATGGTCTTAGCTCCTACGAGCAGTACTTC
size: .; length: 13; J: TRBJ1-2; V: TRBV7-9; D: .; CDR3: CATGGRDLYGYTF; DNA: TGTGCCACGGGGGGGCGAGACCTCTATGGCTACACCTTC
size: many; length: 17; J: TRBJ2-1; V: TRBV5-4; D: TRBD2; CDR3: CASSPYYLAGRNNEQFF; DNA: TGTGCCAGCAGCCCCTATTATCTAGCGGGGCGAAACAATGAGCAGTTCTTC
size: few; length: 16; J: TRBJ2-2; V: TRBV2; D: .; CDR3: CASSGTEPPNTGELFF; DNA: TGTGCCAGCAGTGGGACAGAACCTCCGAACACCGGGGAGCTGTTTTTT
size: few; length: 15; J: TRBJ2-3; V: TRBV4-3; D: .; CDR3: CASSHSMTWTDTQYF; DNA: TGCGCCAGCAGCCACTCCATGACGTGGACAGATACGCAGTATTTT
size: .; length: 14; J: TRBJ1-1; V: TRBV7-6; D: TRBD1; CDR3: CASSSRGTNTEAFF; DNA: TGTGCCAGCAGCTCCAGGGGGACGAACACTGAAGCTTTCTTT
size: once; length: 16; J: TRBJ1-3; V: TRBV9; D: .; CDR3: CASSGVGGGSGNTIYF; DNA: TGTGCCAGCAGCGGAGTAGGGGGGGGAAGTGGAAACACCATATATTTT
size: few; length: 15; J: TRBJ1-5; V: TRBV7-2; D: .; CDR3: CASSLRGSDNQPQHF; DNA: TGTGCCAGCAGCTTAAGGGGATCGGACAATCAGCCCCAGCATTTT
size: few; length: 14; J: TRBJ2-7; V: TRBV6-1; D: TRBD2; CDR3: CAHSGGSNSYEQYF; DNA: TGTGCCCATTCGGGGGGGAGCAATTCCTACGAGCAGTACTTC
size: few; length: 16; J: TRBJ2-4; V: TRBV11-2; D: TRBD1; CDR3: CASSSSGTGLTVIQYF; DNA: TGTGCCAGCAGCTCTTCCGGGACAGGGCTCACCGTAATTCAGTACTTC
size: few; length: 20; J: TRBJ1-2; V: TRBV29-1; D: TRBD1; CDR3: CSVEAPGLGTGFFWGYGYTF; DNA: TGCAGCGTTGAAGCCCCCGGTCTAGGGACAGGTTTTTTTTGGGGCTATGGCTACACCTTC
size: .; length: 14; J: TRBJ1-5; V: TRBV5-1; D: .; CDR3: CASSPGMDNQPQHF; DNA: TGCGCCAGCAGCCCAGGTATGGATAATCAGCCCCAGCATTTT
size: .; length: 13; J: TRBJ2-3; V: TRBV2; D: .; CDR3: CASRPSRTDTQYF; DNA: TGTGCCAGCAGACCTTCGAGGACAGATACGCAGTATTTT
size: few; length: 14; J: TRBJ1-1; V: TRBV4-1; D: .; CDR3: CASSQVSRDTEAFF; DNA: TGCGCCAGCAGCCAAGTCAGTAGGGACACTGAAGCTTTCTTT
size: few; length: 17; J: TRBJ2-1; V: TRBV27; D: .; CDR3: CASSSPDTPSSYNEQFF; DNA: TGTGCCAGCAGTTCCCCGGACACTCCGAGCTCCTACAATGAGCAGTTCTTC
size: .; length: 15; J: TRBJ1-1; V: TRBV6-2/TRBV6-3; D: TRBD1; CDR3: CASSPFGTGNTEAFF; DNA: TGTGCCAGCAGTCCCTTTGGGACAGGGAACACTGAAGCTTTCTTT
size: once; length: 16; J: TRBJ2-5; V: TRBV18; D: TRBD1; CDR3: CASSPAGTGLYETQYF; DNA: TGTGCCAGCTCACCGGCAGGGACAGGGTTATACGAGACCCAGTACTTC
size: few; length: 14; J: TRBJ1-1; V: TRBV7-8; D: .; CDR3: CASSLWTPGAEAFF; DNA: TGTGCCAGCAGCTTATGGACCCCTGGGGCTGAAGCTTTCTTT
size: .; length: 13; J: TRBJ2-7; V: TRBV4-1; D: TRBD1; CDR3: CASSHHRGTEQYF; DNA: TGCGCCAGCAGCCATCACAGGGGGACCGAGCAGTACTTC
size: many; length: 17; J: TRBJ2-3; V: TRBV7-2; D: TRBD2; CDR3: CASSLTVAGGGTDTQYF; DNA: TGTGCCAGCAGCTTGACCGTAGCGGGGGGTGGTACAGATACGCAGTATTTT
size: many; length: 14; J: TRBJ2-5; V: TRBV7-8; D: .; CDR3: CASSSPGQSETQYF; DNA: TGTGCCAGCAGCTCGCCGGGTCAATCAGAGACCCAGTACTTC
size: few; length: 15; J: TRBJ2-1; V: TRBV6-4; D: TRBD2; CDR3: CASSPTSGGENEQFF; DNA: TGTGCCAGCAGCCCAACTAGCGGGGGCGAAAATGAGCAGTTCTTC
size: .; length: 16; J: TRBJ1-2; V: TRBV18; D: .; CDR3: CASSPPVPRGNYGYTF; DNA: TGTGCCAGCTCACCACCGGTTCCCAGGGGCAACTATGGCTACACCTTC
size: few; length: 17; J: TRBJ2-1; V: TRBV7-8; D: TRBD1; CDR3: CASSLPMTGGAYNEQFF; DNA: TGTGCCAGCAGCCTTCCAATGACAGGGGGTGCCTACAATGAGCAGTTCTTC